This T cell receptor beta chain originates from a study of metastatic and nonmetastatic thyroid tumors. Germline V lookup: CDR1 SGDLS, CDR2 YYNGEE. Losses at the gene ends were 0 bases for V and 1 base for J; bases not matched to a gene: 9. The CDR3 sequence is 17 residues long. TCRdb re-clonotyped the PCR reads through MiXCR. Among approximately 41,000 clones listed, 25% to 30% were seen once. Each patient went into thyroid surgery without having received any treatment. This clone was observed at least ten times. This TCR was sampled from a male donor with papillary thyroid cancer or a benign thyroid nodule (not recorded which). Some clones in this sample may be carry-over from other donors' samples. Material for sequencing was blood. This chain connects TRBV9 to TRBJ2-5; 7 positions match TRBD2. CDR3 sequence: CASSVGLADGVQETQYF. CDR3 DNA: TGTGCCAGCAGCGTAGGTCTAGCGGATGGGGTCCAAGAGACCCAGTACTTC. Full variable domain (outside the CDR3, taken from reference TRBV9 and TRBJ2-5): DSGVTQTPKHLITATGQRVTLRCSPRSGDLSVYWYQQSLDQGLQFLIQYYNGEERAKGNILERFSAQQFPDLHSELNLSSLELGDSALYFCASSVGLADGVQETQYFGPGTRLLVL.